Listed below are T cell receptor beta chains from one sample, sequenced in a study of blood T cell repertoires in COVID-19. Measured with immunoSEQ multiplex PCR; TCRdb has only the in-frame clones, and not every one. Of 470,000 or so clones listed, 70% to 90% are singletons. Input material: peripheral blood. These receptor sequences come from a human donor in a cohort sampled during active COVID-19. The CDR3 runs from the conserved cysteine through the conserved F or W. Each record gives: J gene, D gene, CDR3 length, clone size, V gene, CDR3 protein, CDR3 DNA. The D gene is left open where the match is weak. The size field is filled for only some rows; it gives once, few, many or a size class.

j_gene: TRBJ1-3; d_gene: TRBD1; len: 15; abundance: .; v_gene: TRBV5-1; CDR3aa: CASSLGGQGAHTIYF; CDR3nt: TGCGCCAGCAGCTTGGGCGGACAGGGGGCACACACCATATATTTT
j_gene: TRBJ1-2; d_gene: .; len: 13; abundance: few; v_gene: TRBV7-9; CDR3aa: CASSLEEGIGYTF; CDR3nt: TGTGCCAGCAGCTTAGAGGAGGGGATTGGCTACACCTTC
j_gene: TRBJ2-3; d_gene: TRBD2; len: 13; abundance: .; v_gene: TRBV30; CDR3aa: CALRIAGADTQYF; CDR3nt: TGTGCCCTTAGGATAGCGGGAGCAGATACGCAGTATTTT
j_gene: TRBJ2-3; d_gene: .; len: 11; abundance: .; v_gene: TRBV20-1; CDR3aa: CSARLTDTQYF; CDR3nt: TGCAGTGCTAGACTCACAGATACGCAGTATTTT
j_gene: TRBJ1-6; d_gene: TRBD1; len: 19; abundance: once; v_gene: TRBV7-2; CDR3aa: CASSFPIPGQGAANSPLHF; CDR3nt: TGTGCCAGCAGCTTCCCCATACCGGGACAGGGCGCTGCTAATTCACCCCTCCACTTT
j_gene: TRBJ2-4; d_gene: .; len: 15; abundance: once; v_gene: TRBV30; CDR3aa: CAWSVGEGDKNIQYF; CDR3nt: TGTGCCTGGAGTGTGGGGGAGGGGGACAAAAACATTCAGTACTTC
j_gene: TRBJ2-3; d_gene: TRBD1; len: 17; abundance: .; v_gene: TRBV24-1; CDR3aa: CATSDPRTGQTIDTQYF; CDR3nt: TGTGCCACCAGTGATCCGCGGACAGGCCAGACTATAGATACGCAGTATTTT
j_gene: TRBJ2-7; d_gene: .; len: 14; abundance: once; v_gene: TRBV18; CDR3aa: CASSPSSEVYEQYF; CDR3nt: TGTGCCAGCTCACCCAGTTCAGAAGTTTACGAGCAGTACTTC
j_gene: TRBJ1-1; d_gene: .; len: 14; abundance: .; v_gene: TRBV4-3; CDR3aa: CASSRSTMNTEAFF; CDR3nt: TGCGCCAGCAGTAGGTCGACTATGAACACTGAAGCTTTCTTT
j_gene: TRBJ1-5; d_gene: .; len: 14; abundance: .; v_gene: TRBV19; CDR3aa: CASSIGQLGQPQHF; CDR3nt: TGTGCCAGTAGTATAGGACAGTTAGGTCAGCCCCAGCATTTT
j_gene: TRBJ1-1; d_gene: .; len: 15; abundance: .; v_gene: TRBV19; CDR3aa: CASSSRGSPLTEAFF; CDR3nt: TGTGCCAGTAGTTCCCGAGGGTCTCCCCTCACTGAAGCTTTCTTT
j_gene: TRBJ2-1; d_gene: .; len: 14; abundance: .; v_gene: TRBV19; CDR3aa: CASSSDSLYNEQFF; CDR3nt: TGTGCCAGTTCTTCCGACTCCTTGTACAATGAGCAGTTCTTC
j_gene: TRBJ2-1; d_gene: TRBD1; len: 15; abundance: .; v_gene: TRBV19; CDR3aa: CASSIGGLNRGEQFF; CDR3nt: TGTGCCAGTAGTATTGGTGGTCTAAACAGGGGTGAGCAGTTCTTC
j_gene: TRBJ2-1; d_gene: TRBD2; len: 16; abundance: .; v_gene: TRBV5-1; CDR3aa: CASSLEREAFNNEQFF; CDR3nt: TGCGCCAGCAGCCTCGAGCGGGAGGCATTCAACAATGAGCAGTTCTTC
j_gene: TRBJ2-1; d_gene: .; len: 13; abundance: few; v_gene: TRBV7-9; CDR3aa: CASSSQVYNEQFF; CDR3nt: TGTGCCAGCAGCTCCCAGGTCTACAATGAGCAGTTCTTC
j_gene: TRBJ2-7; d_gene: TRBD2; len: 16; abundance: once; v_gene: TRBV3-1/TRBV3-2; CDR3aa: CASSYRRLAGLYEQYF; CDR3nt: TGTGCCAGCAGCTACCGCCGGCTAGCGGGCCTCTACGAGCAGTACTTC
j_gene: TRBJ2-1; d_gene: .; len: 13; abundance: .; v_gene: TRBV5-6; CDR3aa: CASSFGSGNEQFF; CDR3nt: TGTGCCAGCAGCTTTGGGAGCGGCAATGAGCAGTTCTTC